The text below deals with one T cell receptor (beta chain). This receptor's antigen is unknown. No much larger clone exists at a distance of one base, and base qualities are not known. This record belongs to a study of Graves' ophthalmopathy and Graves' hyperthyroidism (dated by TCRdb to 2017 to 2018). Context from the whole study: Peripheral blood samples were taken at the time of initial diagnosis, before any treatment was given. The study used TCR beta repertoire signatures to distinguish Graves' ophthalmopathy from Graves' hyperthyroidism and to predict progression to ophthalmopathy. In total, approximately 130 blood samples were TCR-sequenced: under 45 ophthalmopathy, some 80 hyperthyroidism and roughly 17 hyperthyroidism-to-ophthalmopathy patients. To explore V-J signatures distinguishing ophthalmopathy from hyperthyroidism, a discovery set of 100 patients (roughly 45 ophthalmopathy, around 55 stable hyperthyroidism) was enrolled. For independent validation, a separate cohort was made up of 18 to 20 hyperthyroidism patients plus 17 patients who later progressed from hyperthyroidism to ophthalmopathy. In more than five hyperthyroidism patients, the T-cell repertoires found in thyroid tissue were compared with those found in blood. Following sampling, methimazole starting at 30 mg daily was administered to hyperthyroidism patients, and high-dose intravenous methylprednisolone was administered to ophthalmopathy patients. For training and testing, the roughly 97 patients in the discovery cohort were randomly divided in a 7:3 ratio.

Ophthalmopathy patients had moderately to severely active disease, Clinical Activity Score of at least 3, NOSPECS grade of at least 4, and disease duration under 3 months. Patients were excluded if they had other autoimmune diseases, uncontrolled infections, pregnancy or lactation. Diagnosis relied on clinical symptoms, serum thyroxine, TRAb, thyroid ultrasound and orbital computed tomography. Using Ficoll-Paque density gradient centrifugation, PBMCs were isolated from 9.5 to 10 ml of fresh peripheral blood. Total RNA was extracted using Trizol reagent, and RNA quality was checked on an Agilent 2100 Bioanalyzer. The research as a whole found: No statistical method was used to predetermine the sample size, and group allocation was not hidden from the investigators. Most expanded thyroid clonotypes with a frequency above 0.001 also appeared in blood, which suggests that blood repertoires may reflect the immune response in the thyroid. The 13-signature model separated ophthalmopathy from stable hyperthyroidism with over 85% sensitivity and 81% to 82% specificity in cross-validation, and 80%/75% in the test set. In validation, the model predicted ophthalmopathy progression with 55% to 71% sensitivity and 72.22% specificity; roughly 12 predicted patients were CT-confirmed with GO in a median of about 7.1 months.

Inclusive of the bounding cysteine and phenylalanine, the CDR3 is 17 residues long. Here the CDR3 DNA is all that survives: 51 bases in frame from base 1. V has 2 bases trimmed and J has 1 base trimmed; junction bases matching no gene number 8. The germline V gene encodes CDR1 MDHEN and CDR2 SYDVKM. For repertoire sequencing, the TCR beta CDR3 regions were amplified from RNA transcripts. A first-round RT-PCR used HTBI primers with the Qiagen OneStep RT-PCR kit, followed by a second-round multiplex PCR, size selection and purification. Libraries were sequenced paired-end with 100 bp reads on an Illumina HiSeq2000. Per the authors' processing: SOAPnuke was used to process the reads, throwing out any read that had adapters, had uncalled bases, had a mean Phred below 15, or lacked an exact constant-primer or identifier match. COPE v1.2.5 was used to merge high-quality paired reads. Each unique nucleotide sequence was treated as a clonotype, and MiTCR v1.1 was used to align the clonotypes to the IMGT TRB V, D and J references. The analysis was limited to V-J combinations with a frequency above 0.0001, which together covered over 98% of repertoires. A TCR clonal expansion and chaos score per V-J combination was defined as the ratio of F50 clonal expansion to chaos observed in the TCRdist matrix. Welch's t-statistics and random forest were used to reduce features to about 13 V-J combinations, which were fed into a naive Bayes classifier. The similarity between thyroid and blood repertoires was quantified using the Morisita-Horn index. TCRdb reprocessed the public reads (quality trimming at Q25 with fastp, clone calling with MiXCR) and kept in-frame beta chains. Each record represents a unique CDR3 protein, reported with the most common genes and DNA among its rows. The V and J calls were not made by the authors but by TCRdb's processing. This sample holds approximately 150,000 distinct CDR3 sequences; 35% to 50% were observed only once. The biggest ten clones account for less than 9.5% of the sample.

Source material: peripheral blood. This clonotype was obtained from a man aged 30 to 39 with Graves' ophthalmopathy. Donor details come from another sample of the same person, matched by shared clones. This chain is built from TRBV28 and TRBJ2-5; 9 central nucleotides agree with TRBD2. The encoded CDR3 is CASSLTGASGVQETQYF. The DNA sequence is given as TGTGCCAGCAGTTTAACGGGGGCTAGCGGGGTCCAAGAGACCCAGTACTTC.